This T cell receptor beta chain was profiled in a study of T cells after yellow fever vaccination (dated by TCRdb to between 2018 and 2021). For context, the study as a whole: The SMART-Seq v4 Ultra Low Input RNA kit was used to prepare libraries from fractions with low cell numbers. To follow T-cell clones before and after both primary and booster YFV17D yellow fever vaccination, bulk TCR alpha and beta repertoires underwent longitudinal sequencing. Blood was collected at multiple timepoints before and after primary and secondary immunization, and bulk PBMC replicates and cell subsets were isolated. The cohort comprised two healthy male donors, one aged 18 to 30 and one aged 30 to 40 years. The paper's findings and limits, for the study overall: Because the study included only two donors, the extent to which the findings can be generalized is limited. A small share of clonotypes was detected in both CD4 and CD8 compartments, with the overlap likely arising from convergent recombination. Because abundant contaminating clonotypes from the bulk population could be contained in FACS-sorted repertoires, computational filtering was required. The secondary T-cell response was weaker than the primary response but faster, peaking on day 5 instead of day 15. After the booster, most of the clones that had expanded following primary vaccination were detected again (just under 97% of CD4 and 80% to 90% of CD8), which suggests that memory was broadly maintained.

This clonotype showed up just a few times. Its antigen is unknown. No much larger clone exists at a distance of one base, and base qualities are not known. The sequencer listed for this sample is Illumina NovaSeq 6000. TCR cDNA was synthesized by 5'RACE template switching, through which a universal primer site and unique molecular identifiers were introduced. Priming of cDNA synthesis was performed from both the TCR alpha and TCR beta constant segments. Library amplification used two PCR steps, and the second PCR step added sample barcodes and sequencing adapters. Sequencing of libraries was done on Illumina HiSeq 2500 (2x100 bp) or NovaSeq (2x150 bp). Per the authors' processing: MIGEC handled demultiplexing of reads and collapsing into UMI consensus sequences, while MiXCR performed V(D)J alignment. Vaccine-responding clonotypes were identified with edgeR using replicate PBMC samples, with FDR below 0.01 and a log2 fold change above 5 up to day 15 being required. CD4 or CD8 identity was assigned to each bulk clonotype according to whether the clonotype was present at higher abundance in the sequenced CD4 repertoire or the sequenced CD8 repertoire. The public reads were quality trimmed at Q25 with fastp and then assembled into clones with MiXCR by TCRdb, keeping productive beta chains. Entries are consolidated by CDR3 protein sequence, retaining the most common genes and DNA. The V and J calls come from TCRdb's annotation, not from the publication. This sample lists about 320,000 distinct CDR3 sequences; 3.5% to 4.5% were detected once. The ten largest clonotypes hold roughly 21% of the sample.

The sample's treatment or condition label, decoded: live attenuated yellow fever vaccine strain. At each blood-draw timepoint, two biological replicates of bulk PBMCs were collected. A standard Ficoll-Paque protocol was used to isolate PBMCs from peripheral blood. RNA was extracted with TriZol from bulk PBMCs, CD4 and CD8 fractions, and dextramer-positive and dextramer-negative fractions. At the junction V is shortened by 4 bases and J by 6 bases, with 15 bases in between. The germline V gene (reference sequence) sets CDR1 to LGHDT and CDR2 to YNNKEL. The cysteine opens and the phenylalanine closes a CDR3 of 14 amino acids. The kept DNA is CDR3 alone, 42 bases in frame from the first base.

Sequenced here: PBMCs, sampled 15 days after the yellow fever booster vaccination. This receptor was identified in a man in his late teens or twenties who received the YFV17D yellow fever vaccine. The sequence links TRBV3-1 to TRBJ1-1, with the D segment identity uncertain. Read as DNA, the sequence is TGTGCCAGCAGCCCCCGATCTAGAGCAGCTGAAGCTTTCTTT. Translated, it reads CASSPRSRAAEAFF.